The 29 T cell receptor beta chains listed next were all sequenced from one sample in a study of blood T cells in healthy people across ages. A sample-barcoded 5' primer and a J-beta primer mix were used in a second PCR of about 7 to 12 cycles. TCRdb passed the 5' RACE reads through MiXCR, listing each CDR3 protein once. The sample yields about 780,000 distinct CDR3 sequences, 60% to 80% seen once. Sequencing input: blood. The receptors were sampled from a man under 40 in good health.

V gene TRBV12-3 or TRBV12-4 combines with J gene TRBJ1-5; 9 bases match TRBD1. V dropped 7 bases and J dropped 5; count of bases not matched to a gene: 12. The CDR3 covers 16 residues. This chain's CDR3 is CASNTIGQGWYQPQHF. DNA of the CDR3: TGTGCCAGCAATACCATCGGACAGGGGTGGTATCAGCCCCAGCATTTT.

The chain carries TRBV5-1 and TRBJ1-2; perhaps TRBD1 as D (6 bases). Trimming shortened V by 0 bases and J by 9 bases, and 9 bases separated the two germline ends. From germline, CDR1 is SGHRS and CDR2 YFSETQ. This CDR3 spans 12 amino acids. CDR3 DNA sequence: TGCGCCAGCAGCTTGGATTGGGACAGCTACACCTTC. Protein: CASSLDWDSYTF.

This clonotype was counted between two and nine times. The chain combines TRBV7-3 with TRBJ2-2; no reliable D call. This CDR3 has 14 residues. V was shortened by 6 bases and J by 0 bases, with 8 bases between the two germline ends. Per the germline V gene, CDR1 is SGHTA and CDR2 is FQGTGA. The CDR3 DNA sequence: TGTGCCAGCAGACCACCCTCGAACACCGGGGAGCTGTTTTTT. Its protein is CASRPPSNTGELFF.

This chain joins TRBV4-3 and TRBJ1-2; 7 positions agree with TRBD1. CDR1 and CDR2 (germline): LGHNA, YSLEER. The CDR3 runs to 17 residues. Losses at the gene ends were 0 bases for V and 6 bases for J; bases not matched to a gene: 13. The chain's CDR3 is CASSQDVPRQGVDGYTF. CDR3 nucleotides: TGCGCCAGCAGCCAAGATGTCCCCAGACAGGGCGTAGATGGCTACACCTTC.

The chain carries TRBV15 and TRBJ1-5; no clear D gene. Germline V lookup: CDR1 LNHNV, CDR2 YYDKDF (reference sequence). The V and J ends lost 1 base and 0 bases respectively, with 10 bases between them. CDR3 size: 16 residues. CDR3 coding DNA: TGTGCCACCAGCAGAGGAGGGTGGGTTAGCAATCAGCCCCAGCATTTT. The encoded protein is CATSRGGWVSNQPQHF.

The count of this clonotype is one. The chain couples TRBV21-1 to TRBJ2-1; the table's TRBD2 call for D was not verified on the DNA. TRBV21-1 is flagged as a pseudogene. The CDR3 sequence is 16 residues long. The CDR3 region is CASSSREGDAYNEQFF. For the CDR3, the DNA is TGTGCCAGCAGCTCAAGGGAGGGGGATGCCTACAATGAGCAGTTCTTC.

The sample holds a few counts of this clonotype. CDR3 sequence (DNA): TGTGCCAGCAACGAACTCCTCGGCACAGATACGCAGTATTTT. Its translation: CASNELLGTDTQYF. This chain joins TRBV9 and TRBJ2-3; D not resolved. V lost 6 bases, J lost 1 base, and 12 bases lay in between. The germline gives CDR1 SGDLS, CDR2 YYNGEE. The CDR3 loop spans 14 amino acids.

The chain employs TRBV5-1 and TRBJ2-7, with TRBD2 matching 11 bases. This CDR3 comprises 15 residues. The ends lost 4 bases at V and 3 bases at J; junction bases unmatched: 6. Germline V gene data show CDR1 as SGHRS and CDR2 as YFSETQ. This chain's CDR3 is CASSKGLAEIYEQYF. In DNA form, the CDR3 reads TGCGCCAGCAGCAAGGGACTAGCGGAGATCTACGAGCAGTACTTC.

This clonotype was detected a few times. The chain couples TRBV4-3 to TRBJ1-2; 10 bases map to TRBD1. Per the germline V gene, CDR1 is LGHNA and CDR2 is YSLEER. There are 15 residues in the CDR3. Trimming at V came to 6 bases and at J to 8 bases, leaving 12 bases not matched to a gene. The chain's CDR3 is CASSPQMTGGWGYTF. The CDR3 DNA follows: TGCGCCAGCAGTCCCCAAATGACAGGGGGCTGGGGCTACACCTTC.

V is TRBV7-6 and J is TRBJ1-2; 10 bases align to TRBD1. CDR1 is SGHVS, CDR2 FNYEAQ, per germline. The CDR3 length is 16 residues. After removal of 5 bases from V and 4 bases from J, the junction contained 10 bases not matched to a gene. Written as DNA, the CDR3 is TGTGCCAGCAGCCTTGGACAGGGGGTCTCCTCCTATGGCTACACCTTC. Protein: CASSLGQGVSSYGYTF.

The chain couples TRBV5-1 to TRBJ2-5; tentative D call: TRBD2 (5 bases). The CDR3 sequence is 16 residues long. The V gene lost 0 bases and the J gene lost 3 bases, with 15 bases spanning the gap. The germline gives CDR1 SGHRS, CDR2 YFSETQ. The CDR3 protein is CASSLEGAVSKETQYF. CDR3 coding DNA: TGCGCCAGCAGCTTGGAGGGAGCCGTATCAAAAGAGACCCAGTACTTC.

As for this clonotype: This could be a read error, since a much larger clone is one nucleotide away. The rearrangement joins TRBV12-3 or TRBV12-4 to TRBJ2-3; the D is unclear. CDR3 length: 14 residues. Trimming removed 3 bases at V and 0 bases at J, with 7 bases between. CDR3 sequence (DNA): TGTGCCAGCAGTTTCGCGGCTAGCACAGATACGCAGTATTTT. Its translation: CASSFAASTDTQYF.

The chain couples TRBV5-4 to TRBJ2-2; D may correspond to TRBD1 or TRBD2 (5 bases each). The CDR3 runs to 16 residues. V dropped 0 bases and J dropped 7 bases, with 16 bases sitting between them. Germline loops: CDR1 SGHNT, CDR2 YYREEE (reference sequence). The CDR3 loop is CASSLVGVPGIGELFF. CDR3 nucleotide sequence: TGTGCCAGCAGCTTGGTGGGGGTGCCCGGCATCGGGGAGCTGTTTTTT.

The genes are TRBV5-1 and TRBJ2-2, with D possibly called TRBD1 or TRBD2 (5 bases each). V dropped 4 bases and J dropped 6 bases, with 16 bases sitting between them. This CDR3 is built from 15 residues. Germline CDR1 is SGHRS and CDR2 is YFSETQ. DNA of the CDR3: TGCGCCAGCAGCCTGAATACAGGAGGCGCCGGGGAGCTGTTTTTT. Residues: CASSLNTGGAGELFF.

This clonotype was seen many times. This chain links TRBV27 with TRBJ2-1; 9 bases are a match to TRBD2. Unmatched junction bases numbered 10, after V lost 4 bases and J lost 6 bases. CDR3 length: 16 amino acids. Germline loops: CDR1 MNHEY, CDR2 SMNVEV (reference sequence). The CDR3 reads CASSSGGRGGPNEQFF. The CDR3 bases are TGTGCCAGCAGTTCCGGCGGGCGGGGGGGCCCCAATGAGCAGTTCTTC.

CDR3 coding DNA: TGCAGTGCTAGAGATCCGGGACAGGATAATGAAAAACTGTTTTTT. The encoded protein is CSARDPGQDNEKLFF. The rearrangement uses TRBV20-1 and TRBJ1-4, with 8 bases that match TRBD1. The ends lost 0 bases at V and 4 bases at J; junction bases unmatched: 4. Germline values: CDR1 DFQATT, CDR2 SNEGSKA (reference sequence). The CDR3 length is 15 residues.

This sequence joins TRBV7-9 and TRBJ1-4; TRBD1 matches at 7 bases. Germline CDR1 is SEHNR and CDR2 is FQNEAQ (reference sequence). The CDR3 covers 15 residues. Losses at the gene ends were 5 bases for V and 3 bases for J; bases not matched to a gene: 6. The CDR3 spells CASSQPGQSNEKLFF. The CDR3 DNA follows: TGTGCCAGCAGCCAGCCGGGACAGTCTAATGAAAAACTGTTTTTT.

V is TRBV2 and J is TRBJ2-1; 7 nucleotides agree with TRBD2. The germline V gene encodes CDR1 SNHLY and CDR2 FYNNEI. CDR3 length: 15 residues. Trimming cost V 6 bases and J 4 bases; bases outside gene matches: 9. CDR3 nucleotide sequence: TGTGCCAGCAGGGACTATGGGGGGGGGTACAATGAGCAGTTCTTC. This gives the protein CASRDYGGGYNEQFF.

The table lists this clonotype with a few counts. The chain recombines TRBV4-3 with TRBJ2-4; D tentatively reads TRBD1 or TRBD2 (6 bases each). TRBJ2-7 matches the DNA end more closely, so the J call is doubtful. This CDR3 region has 15 residues. CDR1 LGHNA and CDR2 YSLEER come from the germline V gene. CDR3 coding DNA: TGCGCCAGCAGCTTCGACCGGGGGCCGGGCTACGAGCAGTACTTC. It codes for CASSFDRGPGYEQYF.

This clonotype has more than one count but fewer than ten. This chain connects TRBV27 to TRBJ2-7, with 10 nucleotides matching TRBD2. V was clipped by 8 bases and J by 7 bases; unmatched bases: 20. The CDR3 length is 17 residues. Per germline, CDR1 MNHEY and CDR2 SMNVEV (reference sequence). The CDR3 sequence is CASARGLAGAWKEEQYF. The DNA for the CDR3 is TGTGCCAGCGCCCGTGGGCTAGCGGGGGCATGGAAGGAGGAGCAGTACTTC.

The V gene is TRBV6-5, the J gene TRBJ1-2, with TRBD1 as a possible D gene (5 bases). Germline lookup yields CDR1 MNHEY and CDR2 SVGAGI. The CDR3 totals 13 residues. V was pared by 2 bases and J by 8 bases, with 12 bases between. CDR3 nucleotides: TGTGCCAGCAGTTACGGATTGGGGGTCGGCTACACCTTC. Translated, it gives CASSYGLGVGYTF.

The gene calls are TRBV20-1 and TRBJ1-6, with 8 nucleotides matching TRBD1. Losses at the gene ends were 6 bases for V and 2 bases for J; bases not matched to a gene: 9. Per germline, CDR1 DFQATT and CDR2 SNEGSKA (reference sequence). The CDR3 runs 16 residues. The CDR3: CSALRGQVTYNSPLHF. The CDR3 nucleotides are TGCAGTGCCCTGAGGGGACAGGTCACCTATAATTCACCCCTCCACTTT.

This chain connects TRBV5-1 to TRBJ2-2, with no clear D. Germline V gene lookup returns CDR1 SGHRS and CDR2 YFSETQ. Trimming removed 0 bases from V and 3 bases from J, with 12 bases in between. CDR3 size: 16 residues. CDR3 protein: CASSLELAEYTGELFF. For the CDR3, the DNA is TGCGCCAGCAGCTTGGAGTTGGCAGAGTACACCGGGGAGCTGTTTTTT.

The gene calls are TRBV4-3 and TRBJ1-2, with D uncertain. Germline CDR1 and CDR2: LGHNA and YSLEER. There are 14 residues in the CDR3. V lost 1 base and J lost 7, with 13 bases in between. The CDR3 spells CASSQGTVATGYTF. DNA of the CDR3: TGCGCCAGCAGCCAAGGAACAGTTGCGACTGGCTACACCTTC.

Only a few counts were recorded for this clonotype. The V gene is TRBV28, the J gene TRBJ2-3; D may correspond to TRBD1 or TRBD2 (5 bases each). CDR1 and CDR2 (germline): MDHEN, SYDVKM. The V and J ends lost 6 bases and 2 bases respectively, with 27 bases between them. The CDR3 is made up of 19 amino acids. The chain's CDR3 is CASSLRDGDLSNPTDTQYF. CDR3 bases: TGTGCCAGCAGCCTCCGGGACGGGGACCTGTCGAACCCCACAGATACGCAGTATTTT.

The chain joins TRBV9 to TRBJ2-5, with 8 positions matching TRBD1. Near its end, the DNA agrees better with TRBJ2-7, so the J call may be wrong. This CDR3 comprises 15 residues. Germline assignment: CDR1 SGDLS and CDR2 YYNGEE. The chain's CDR3 is CASSVGGTGTYEQYF. The CDR3, as DNA: TGTGCCAGCAGCGTCGGAGGGACAGGCACCTACGAGCAGTACTTC.

Here the CDR3 reads CASGLSTGISGANVLTF. Here the CDR3 DNA reads TGTGCTAGTGGTTTGTCGACAGGGATCTCTGGGGCCAACGTCCTGACTTTC. V and J are TRBV12-5 and TRBJ2-6; 7 nucleotides align to TRBD1. Per the germline V gene, CDR1 is LGHNT and CDR2 is FRNRAP. V gave up 2 bases and J gave up 0 bases; unmatched junction bases: 4. The CDR3 consists of 17 residues.

This clonotype was seen only a few times. The J gene is TRBJ2-4, the V gene TRBV5-1; 8 bases match TRBD1. V trimming: 3 bases; J trimming: 5 bases; junction bases outside the gene matches: 4. CDR1 is SGHRS and CDR2 is YFSETQ in the germline V gene. CDR3 length: 14 amino acids. The CDR3 coding sequence is TGCGCCAGCAGCTCTGGACAGGGAGAAAACATTCAGTACTTC. Residues: CASSSGQGENIQYF.

CDR3 loop: CAISEPPGRQLANYGYTF. The CDR3 DNA follows: TGTGCCATCAGTGAGCCGCCCGGGAGACAGTTAGCTAACTATGGCTACACCTTC. The chain recombines TRBV10-3 with TRBJ1-2, with a tentative D call TRBD1 (5 bases). Germline V gives CDR1 ENHRY, CDR2 SYGVKD. V lost 2 bases, J lost 0 bases, and 19 bases lay in between. The CDR3 contains 18 residues.